The 10 T cell receptor beta chains reported below all come from one sample, sequenced in a study of OX40 agonist ivuxolimab in advanced cancers. Libraries were built with the immunoSEQ multiplex PCR assay. TCRdb took this table from immuneACCESS and kept in-frame rearrangements with V and J called. Such tables lack part of the clones; where checked against another copy, unresolved V genes explain under half of the gap, and the rest is unexplained. Across this sample there are roughly 100,000 clones, with about 90% seen only once. The ten largest account for 0.65% to 0.95% of the sample. The source was CD4+ or CD8+ T cells sorted from blood, collected in a trial of the OX40 agonist ivuxolimab. The source is an adult with an advanced solid tumor such as melanoma, head and neck, liver or kidney cancer.

This clone was detected once. The rearrangement joins TRBV9 to TRBJ2-3; unclear D gene. Trimming pared 0 bases from V and 3 bases from J, leaving 14 bases between. Germline CDR1 and CDR2: SGDLS and YYNGEE. The length of the CDR3 is 16 residues. CDR3 DNA sequence: TGTGCCAGCAGCGTAGGAGACCTTATTTCTACAGATACGCAGTATTTT. It specifies CASSVGDLISTDTQYF.

This rearrangement joins TRBV10-2 to TRBJ2-7; no clear D gene. Germline V gene lookup returns CDR1 WSHSY and CDR2 SAAADI. This CDR3 region has 13 residues. V was shortened by 1 base and J by 6 bases, with 10 bases between the two germline ends. This CDR3 reads CASSELVSSEQYF. CDR3 nucleotide sequence: TGCGCCAGCAGTGAGTTGGTGTCAAGCGAGCAGTACTTC.

The chain recombines TRBV6-5 with TRBJ2-7; D unresolved. The CDR3 runs to 13 residues. The ends were cut back, 7 bases at V and 6 bases at J, with 16 bases in the middle. Per the germline V gene, CDR1 is MNHEY and CDR2 is SVGAGI. This CDR3 is CASTSRVGSEQYF. As DNA, the CDR3 is TGTGCCAGCACCTCCCGGGTGGGGTCCGAGCAGTACTTC.

The J gene is TRBJ1-2, the V gene TRBV28; D remains ambiguous. V shed 4 bases and J shed 5 bases, with 11 bases lying between them. From germline, CDR1 is MDHEN and CDR2 SYDVKM. The CDR3 has 13 residues. The CDR3 DNA sequence: TGTGCCAGCAGTTCTCTACGAGGGTATGGCTACACCTTC. Residues: CASSSLRGYGYTF.

V gene TRBV5-1 combines with J gene TRBJ1-2; maybe TRBD1 (6 bases). CDR1 is SGHRS, CDR2 YFSETQ, per germline. The CDR3 totals 14 residues. The V and J ends lost 4 bases and 2 bases respectively, with 12 bases between them. CDR3 sequence (DNA): TGCGCCAGCAGCCGGACAGATAAGAACTATGGCTACACCTTC. Translated: CASSRTDKNYGYTF.

This sequence joins TRBV7-6 and TRBJ2-7; D may be TRBD2 (6 bases). V gave up 0 bases and J gave up 4 bases, with 13 bases separating them. The V gene's germline CDR1 is SGHVS and CDR2 FNYEAQ. The CDR3 covers 15 residues. The CDR3 bases are TGTGCCAGCAGCTTAGCGCGGGGCGGCCTGTACGAGCAGTACTTC. Translating it yields CASSLARGGLYEQYF.

This chain joins TRBV19 and TRBJ2-3; D unclear. Germline V lookup: CDR1 LNHDA, CDR2 SQIVND (reference sequence). This CDR3 comprises 13 residues. V lost 3 bases and J 6 bases, leaving 10 bases between the germline ends. CDR3 nucleotide sequence: TGTGCCAGTAGTATCAAGGAGCAGGATACGCAGTATTTT. Encoded protein: CASSIKEQDTQYF.

The chain is built from TRBV6-5 and TRBJ1-4; no firm D call. Germline CDR1 and CDR2: MNHEY and SVGAGI. The CDR3 loop spans 14 amino acids. The V end was cut by 7 bases, the J end by 3 bases, with 12 bases between. The CDR3 loop reads CASKWLRANEKLFF. The CDR3 nucleotides are TGTGCCAGCAAGTGGTTGAGGGCTAATGAAAAACTGTTTTTT.

Comments on this clone: A read error may account for a junction end that differs from germline. The chain recombines TRBV6-5 with TRBJ1-1; D is perhaps TRBD1 (6 bases). The CDR3 is 15 residues long. CDR1 MNHEY and CDR2 SVGAGI come from the germline V gene. DNA of the CDR3: TGTGCCAGCAGCCTCCGGCAACGTGGGGACACTAAAGCTTTCTTT. Translation gives CASSLRQRGDTKAFF.

V is TRBV28 and J is TRBJ1-2; the D is unclear. CDR3 length equals 12 residues. Trimming left V 4 bases short and J 8 bases short, with 11 bases between. Germline CDR1 is MDHEN and CDR2 is SYDVKM. The CDR3 DNA reads as TGTGCCAGCAGTTCCAGTCCCGACGGCTACACCTTC. Amino acids: CASSSSPDGYTF.